This TCR beta chain was observed in a study of PD-1 blockade in classical Hodgkin lymphoma. Looking at the study overall: It was nivolumab at 3 mg/kg, given intravenously every 2 weeks, that patients received. Study-wide points: As was reported, newly diagnosed patients showed lower baseline TCR diversity than healthy donors did. Whereas CD4+ TCR diversity had risen significantly by C4D1, CD8+ TCR diversity had not.

With no exception, relapse followed autologous stem cell transplantation in all patients, and brentuximab vedotin exposure varied. Relapsed/refractory classical Hodgkin lymphoma patients had complete, partial or progressive responses. CDR1 and CDR2 from the germline V gene are SGHAT and FQNNGV. The CDR3 sequence is 15 residues long. J gave up 0 bases and V 1 base, and 1 base lay outside the gene matches. As regards this clone: Its antigen remains unknown.

The method was immunoSEQ multiplex PCR; TCRdb's version includes in-frame clones alone and lacks a portion of them. The sample carries fewer than 55,000 clones, roughly 90% recorded once. The sequences come from peripheral blood mononuclear cells (PBMCs), collected at baseline. This chain connects TRBV11-2 to TRBJ1-1; 8 bases match TRBD1. This TCR came from a human donor with classical Hodgkin lymphoma. In DNA, the CDR3 is TGTGCCAGCAGCTTAGGGACAGGGATGAACACTGAAGCTTTCTTT. It yields the protein CASSLGTGMNTEAFF.